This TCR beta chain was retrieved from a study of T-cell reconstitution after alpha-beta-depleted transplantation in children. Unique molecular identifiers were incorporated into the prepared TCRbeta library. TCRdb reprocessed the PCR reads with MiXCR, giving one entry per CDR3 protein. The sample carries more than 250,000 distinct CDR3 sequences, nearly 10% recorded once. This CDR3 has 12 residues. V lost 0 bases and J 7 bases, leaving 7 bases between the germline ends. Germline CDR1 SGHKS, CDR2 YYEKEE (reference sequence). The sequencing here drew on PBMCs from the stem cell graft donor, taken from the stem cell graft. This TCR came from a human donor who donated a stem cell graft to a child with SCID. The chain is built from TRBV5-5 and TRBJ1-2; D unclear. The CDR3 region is CASSLDGPGYTF. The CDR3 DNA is TGTGCCAGCAGCTTGGACGGACCTGGCTACACCTTC.